This is a list of T cell receptor beta chains from one sample in a study of blood T cell repertoires in COVID-19. Produced via immunoSEQ multiplex PCR; TCRdb's table is partial and in-frame only. The sample holds some 240,000 clones; about 90% are singletons and the top ten take approximately 3.5%. The sequenced sample consisted of PBMCs or T cells enriched from blood (not recorded which). The source is a woman in her thirties or forties with acute COVID-19. The CDR3 runs from the conserved cysteine through the conserved F or W. A D gene is named only where the DNA matches it firmly. Only some rows state a clone size, as once, few, many or a class for expanded clones.

D gene	V gene	J gene	clone size	CDR3 protein	CDR3 DNA
NA	TRBV5-1	TRBJ2-1	NA	CASSPNQGTYNEQFF	TGCGCCAGCAGCCCAAATCAGGGCACCTACAATGAGCAGTTCTTC
NA	TRBV2	TRBJ2-7	NA	CASRMNRYEQYF	TGTGCCAGCAGGATGAACCGGTACGAGCAGTACTTC
NA	TRBV4-1	TRBJ2-5	NA	CASSQDSRQKITQETQYF	TGCGCCAGCAGCCAAGATTCTAGGCAGAAAATAACCCAAGAGACCCAGTACTTC
TRBD2	TRBV11-3	TRBJ2-3	NA	CASTSGTSSTDTQYF	TGTGCCAGTACTAGCGGGACCTCTAGCACAGATACGCAGTATTTT
TRBD1	TRBV5-1	TRBJ1-1	NA	CASSSGGDRVSTEAFF	TGCGCCAGCAGCTCCGGGGGCGACAGGGTCAGCACTGAAGCTTTCTTT
NA	TRBV6-5	TRBJ1-2	NA	CATADSFYGYTF	TGTGCCACCGCCGACAGCTTCTATGGCTACACCTTC
TRBD1	TRBV19	TRBJ2-2	NA	CASRETGGYAGELFF	TGTGCCAGTAGGGAGACAGGGGGCTACGCCGGGGAGCTGTTTTTT
NA	TRBV6-1	TRBJ1-5	NA	CASSDGHSQPQHF	TGTGCCAGCAGTGACGGTCATAGTCAGCCCCAGCATTTT
NA	TRBV24-1	TRBJ1-5	NA	CATSDGRAGSQPQHF	TGTGCCACCAGTGACGGACGGGCGGGTAGTCAGCCCCAGCATTTT
TRBD1	TRBV14	TRBJ2-1	NA	CASSRAGTVYNEQFF	TGTGCCAGCAGCCGAGCAGGGACAGTCTACAATGAGCAGTTCTTC
NA	TRBV5-1	TRBJ2-3	NA	CASSLLGGGGSSTDTQYF	TGCGCCAGCAGCTTGTTGGGAGGAGGAGGATCTAGCACAGATACGCAGTATTTT
NA	TRBV9	TRBJ2-3	NA	CASSVEAGDTQYF	TGTGCCAGCAGCGTAGAAGCGGGCGATACGCAGTATTTT
TRBD1	TRBV5-4	TRBJ1-1	NA	CASSPGTENEAFF	TGTGCCAGCAGCCCCGGGACAGAAAACGAAGCTTTCTTT
TRBD1	TRBV27	TRBJ1-4	NA	CASSLLGQGLINEKLFF	TGTGCCAGCAGTTTACTAGGACAGGGGTTGATTAATGAAAAACTGTTTTTT
NA	TRBV6-5	TRBJ1-1	NA	CASRHRRRDTEAFF	TGTGCCAGCAGGCACAGGAGGAGGGACACTGAAGCTTTCTTT
NA	TRBV5-1	TRBJ2-1	NA	CASSLAASHDNEQFF	TGCGCCAGCAGCTTGGCGGCTAGCCATGACAATGAGCAGTTCTTC
TRBD2	TRBV9	TRBJ2-1	NA	CASSVEGTTYNEQFF	TGTGCCAGCAGCGTAGAAGGGACTACTTACAATGAGCAGTTCTTC
TRBD2	TRBV27	TRBJ2-3	NA	CASSLGFSGSKDTQYF	TGTGCCAGCAGTTTAGGATTTAGCGGGAGTAAAGATACGCAGTATTTT
NA	TRBV1	TRBJ2-4	NA	CTSSQVTGFEDIQYF	TGCACCAGCAGCCAAGTTACAGGGTTTGAGGACATTCAGTACTTC
TRBD2	TRBV11-2	TRBJ2-1	few	CASEGRAYNEQFF	TGTGCCAGTGAGGGGAGGGCCTACAATGAGCAGTTCTTC
TRBD1	TRBV30	TRBJ2-1	NA	CAWSVQGGAYNEQFF	TGTGCCTGGAGTGTACAAGGGGGCGCCTACAATGAGCAGTTCTTC
TRBD1	TRBV11-3	TRBJ2-7	NA	CASSARQGVHEQYF	TGTGCCAGCAGCGCGCGACAGGGGGTCCACGAGCAGTACTTC
TRBD2	TRBV3-1/TRBV3-2	TRBJ2-5	NA	CASSQRGQETQYF	TGTGCCAGCAGCCAGCGGGGGCAAGAGACCCAGTACTTC
TRBD2	TRBV5-1	TRBJ2-1	NA	CASSLAGLAEFF	TGCGCCAGCAGCTTGGCAGGACTAGCGGAGTTCTTC
NA	TRBV2	TRBJ1-1	NA	CASSFRARTEAFF	TGTGCCAGCAGTTTCAGGGCGAGGACTGAAGCTTTCTTT
TRBD2	TRBV6-5	TRBJ2-3	NA	CASSYAREEDTQYF	TGTGCCAGCAGTTACGCCCGGGAGGAGGATACGCAGTATTTT
TRBD1	TRBV5-4	TRBJ2-5	once	CASSDRGHQEAQYF	TGTGCCAGCAGCGACAGGGGGCACCAAGAGGCCCAGTACTTC
TRBD1	TRBV11-3	TRBJ2-2	once	CASSLVAGQGFTGELFF	TGTGCCAGCAGCTTAGTTGCGGGACAGGGGTTCACCGGGGAGCTGTTTTTT
TRBD2	TRBV7-8	TRBJ2-7	NA	CASSRTSGRSEQYF	TGTGCCAGCAGCCGAACGAGCGGGAGATCCGAGCAGTACTTC
NA	TRBV6-5	TRBJ2-1	NA	CASLRQDIGNEQFF	TGTGCCAGCTTAAGACAGGACATAGGGAATGAGCAGTTCTTC
NA	TRBV27	TRBJ1-5	NA	CASSLKSSNQPQHF	TGTGCCAGCAGTTTGAAGAGTAGCAATCAGCCCCAGCATTTT
NA	TRBV5-1	TRBJ2-1	NA	CASSLARRGEQFF	TGCGCCAGCAGCTTGGCCCGTAGAGGTGAGCAGTTCTTC
NA	TRBV27	TRBJ1-2	few	CASSTQLESGGYTF	TGTGCCAGCAGTACCCAGTTGGAGTCTGGTGGCTACACCTTC
NA	TRBV11-2	TRBJ2-7	NA	CASSLGSAGGYEQYF	TGTGCCAGCAGCTTAGGTTCCGCAGGGGGGTACGAGCAGTACTTC
NA	TRBV5-1	TRBJ2-1	few	CASSLAISDEQFF	TGCGCCAGCAGCTTGGCCATTAGCGATGAGCAGTTCTTC
TRBD2	TRBV5-4	TRBJ2-7	NA	CASSQTRLAGFSEQYF	TGTGCCAGCAGCCAAACCCGACTAGCGGGATTTTCGGAGCAGTACTTC
NA	TRBV7-9	TRBJ1-2	NA	CASSSQGPNYGYTF	TGTGCCAGCAGCTCGCAGGGTCCTAACTATGGCTACACCTTC
NA	TRBV3-1/TRBV3-2	TRBJ1-5	once	CASSQAGGNQPQHF	TGTGCCAGCAGCCAAGCAGGAGGAAATCAGCCCCAGCATTTT
TRBD1	TRBV7-8	TRBJ2-7	NA	CASSIVRDRVYEQYF	TGTGCCAGCAGCATTGTTCGGGACAGAGTATACGAGCAGTACTTC
NA	TRBV27	TRBJ2-7	NA	CASSSSSYEQYF	TGTGCCAGCAGTTCGAGCTCCTACGAGCAGTACTTC
TRBD1	TRBV7-9	TRBJ1-4	NA	CASSSTGGSNEKLFF	TGTGCCAGCAGCTCAACAGGGGGGAGTAATGAAAAACTGTTTTTT
TRBD1	TRBV5-4	TRBJ2-5	NA	CASTRGQGDQETQYF	TGTGCCAGCACCCGGGGCCAGGGGGACCAAGAGACCCAGTACTTC